Presented here are 23 T cell receptor beta chains from one specimen sequenced in a study of blood T cell repertoires in COVID-19. Method: immunoSEQ multiplex PCR; TCRdb's copy keeps in-frame clones and lacks some. This table has around 450,000 clones, about 89% appearing once. The sequenced material came from peripheral blood. The receptors come from a woman aged 25 to 45 with acute or convalescent COVID-19.

The chain has TRBV28 and TRBJ2-1; a weak D match, TRBD2 (6 bases). The CDR3 totals 14 residues. Germline values: CDR1 MDHEN, CDR2 SYDVKM. The V end lost 5 bases, the J end lost 0 bases, and 8 bases lay between the germline ends. As DNA, the CDR3 is TGTGCCAGCAGTCAAGCGGGCTCCTACAATGAGCAGTTCTTC. Protein sequence: CASSQAGSYNEQFF.

The V gene is TRBV5-1, the J gene TRBJ2-3, with D possibly matching TRBD2 (6 bases). The length of the CDR3 is 15 residues. Trimming took off 1 base at V and 1 base at J, with 10 bases between the two ends. Germline CDR1 is SGHRS and CDR2 is YFSETQ. The CDR3 sequence: CASSLNLAGTDTQYF. The CDR3, as DNA: TGCGCCAGCAGCTTGAATTTAGCGGGCACAGATACGCAGTATTTT. Together with reference TRBV5-1 and TRBJ2-3, the CDR3 gives the full variable domain: KAGVTQTPRYLIKTRGQQVTLSCSPISGHRSVSWYQQTPGQGLQFLFEYFSETQRNKGNFPGRFSGRQFSNSRSEMNVSTLELGDSALYLCASSLNLAGTDTQYFGPGTRLTVL.

V usage is TRBV5-6 and J usage is TRBJ2-3; D is perhaps TRBD1 (5 bases). Per the germline V gene, CDR1 is SGHDT and CDR2 is YYEEEE. The ends were cut back, 4 bases at V and 1 base at J, with 16 bases in the middle. The CDR3 is made up of 16 amino acids. The CDR3 region has the DNA TGTGCCAGCAGCACCTATTCAGGGTATGGCACAGATACGCAGTATTTT. It specifies CASSTYSGYGTDTQYF.

This chain uses TRBV5-6 with TRBJ2-7, with D tentatively TRBD1 (6 bases). The CDR3 extends over 16 amino acids. Between the trimmed V and J ends, which lost 0 bases and 0 bases, there was a span of 13 bases. CDR1 SGHDT and CDR2 YYEEEE come from the germline V gene. CDR3 nucleotides: TGTGCCAGCAGCTTGGGGGACAACCCGAGCTCCTACGAGCAGTACTTC. This sequence encodes CASSLGDNPSSYEQYF.

V gene TRBV11-2 combines with J gene TRBJ2-3; D may be TRBD2 (6 bases). CDR3 size: 15 residues. CDR1 is SGHAT, CDR2 FQNNGV, per germline. V lost 5 bases and J 0 bases, leaving 12 bases between the germline ends. CDR3 protein: CASSGDGTSTDTQYF. CDR3 DNA sequence: TGTGCCAGCAGCGGTGACGGGACTAGCACAGATACGCAGTATTTT.

This clone was recorded once. The chain joins TRBV7-3 to TRBJ2-2, with a tentative D call TRBD1 (6 bases). CDR3 length equals 15 residues. From germline, CDR1 is SGHTA and CDR2 FQGTGA. Trimming stripped 5 bases from V and 4 bases from J, with 14 bases between. In DNA form, the CDR3 reads TGTGCCAGCAGCCCCAACAGGGCGGGCACCGGGGAGCTGTTTTTT. Translating gives CASSPNRAGTGELFF.

The chain joins TRBV18 to TRBJ1-2; a possible D gene is TRBD1 (5 bases). The V end was cut by 4 bases, the J end by 7 bases, with 16 bases between. Germline CDR1 KGHSH, CDR2 LQKENI. The CDR3 length is 14 residues. The CDR3 reads CASSREGMALGYTF. DNA of the CDR3: TGTGCCAGCTCACGGGAGGGGATGGCTCTTGGCTACACCTTC.

The V and J genes are TRBV3-1 (or the pseudogene TRBV3-2) and TRBJ2-5; 11 bases align to TRBD2. The germline V gene has CDR1 LGHDT and CDR2 YNNKEL (reference sequence). The CDR3 extends over 16 amino acids. With 3 bases clipped from V and 3 bases from J, the junction kept 6 bases outside the gene matches. Written as DNA, the CDR3 is TGTGCCAGCAGCCACGGCGCTAGCGGGGGGAAAGAGACCCAGTACTTC. It codes for CASSHGASGGKETQYF.

The chain combines TRBV30 with TRBJ1-1, with D possibly being TRBD1 (6 bases). Trimming took off 3 bases at V and 2 bases at J, with 10 bases between the two ends. The germline gives CDR1 GTSNPN, CDR2 SVGIG (reference sequence). The CDR3 is made up of 13 amino acids. CDR3: CAWSDRFNTEAFF. CDR3 DNA: TGTGCCTGGAGCGACAGGTTTAACACTGAAGCTTTCTTT.

The chain recombines TRBV19 with TRBJ2-1, with TRBD1 as a possible D gene (6 bases). Germline CDR1 reads LNHDA; CDR2 reads SQIVND (reference sequence). The CDR3 covers 17 residues. Between the trimmed V and J ends, which lost 4 bases and 1 base, there was a span of 17 bases. The CDR3 region is CASSTKLDSLSYNEQFF. CDR3 bases: TGTGCCAGTAGTACGAAACTGGACAGCCTATCCTACAATGAGCAGTTCTTC.

The chain carries TRBV28 and TRBJ1-6; D remains unclear. This CDR3 spans 15 amino acids. Trimming took 2 bases from V and 10 from J, leaving 15 bases between them. Germline V CDR1 and CDR2: MDHEN, SYDVKM. DNA for the CDR3: TGTGCCAGCAGTTTAGGTAGCGGGTATCGATCACCCCTCCACTTT. Translated: CASSLGSGYRSPLHF.

This chain uses TRBV5-4 with TRBJ2-5; maybe TRBD2 (6 bases). This CDR3 is built from 11 residues. The germline gives CDR1 SGHNT, CDR2 YYREEE (reference sequence). Trimming took off 5 bases at V and 5 bases at J, with 7 bases between the two ends. CDR3 amino acids: CASSGGETQYF. The CDR3 DNA sequence: TGTGCCAGCAGTGGGGGGGAGACCCAGTACTTC.

The chain combines TRBV21-1 with TRBJ1-1. TRBV21-1 is flagged as a pseudogene. CDR3 length: 15 amino acids. The CDR3 DNA follows: TGTGCCAGCAGCCAGTTAGACGGGAGGGAGACTGAAGCTTTCTTT. Translated, it gives CASSQLDGRETEAFF.

Remarks on this clone: This sample also contains other DNA sequences that code for the same CDR3. The rearrangement links TRBV29-1 to TRBJ2-7, with 12 positions matching TRBD2. V dropped 4 bases and J dropped 4; count of bases not matched to a gene: 2. In germline, CDR1 is SQVTM, CDR2 ANQGSEA. The CDR3 runs to 13 residues. Here the CDR3 DNA reads TGCAGCGTTGGCACTAGCGGGGGGTACGAGCAGTACTTC. This encodes CSVGTSGGYEQYF.

The count of this clone is one. The gene calls are TRBV7-9 and TRBJ2-7; D possibly corresponds to TRBD1 (5 bases). Germline CDR1 reads SEHNR; CDR2 reads FQNEAQ (reference sequence). The CDR3 contains 13 residues. V lost 4 bases, J lost 2 bases, and 9 bases lay in between. In nucleotides, the CDR3 is TGTGCCAGCAGCTCAGGGTTCCCCTACGAGCAGTACTTC. The encoded protein is CASSSGFPYEQYF.

J is TRBJ1-6 and V is TRBV10-3; no definite D call. Trimming took 3 bases from V and 7 from J, leaving 4 bases between them. Germline V gives CDR1 ENHRY, CDR2 SYGVKD. The CDR3 is made up of 12 amino acids. This CDR3 reads CAISDLNSPLHF. CDR3 bases: TGTGCCATCAGTGACTTAAATTCACCCCTCCACTTT.

There are a few counts of this clone. The V and J genes are TRBV18 and TRBJ2-3, with TRBD1 identical over 7 bases. Germline V gene sequence: CDR1 KGHSH, CDR2 LQKENI. V lost 1 base, J lost 1 base, and 2 bases stayed unmatched. The CDR3 covers 15 residues. For the CDR3, the DNA is TGTGCCAGCTCACCACTCCAGGGGGGCACAGATACGCAGTATTTT. The encoded protein is CASSPLQGGTDTQYF. The whole variable domain, filled in from reference TRBV18 and TRBJ2-3, reads NAGVMQNPRHLVRRRGQEARLRCSPMKGHSHVYWYRQLPEEGLKFMVYLQKENIIDESGMPKERFSAEFPKEGPSILRIQQVVRGDSAAYFCASSPLQGGTDTQYFGPGTRLTVL.

The gene calls are TRBV12-5 and TRBJ2-3; 8 nucleotides match TRBD1. V gave up 6 bases and J gave up 0 bases; unmatched junction bases: 8. The germline V gene encodes CDR1 LGHNT and CDR2 FRNRAP. The CDR3 has 16 amino acids. The CDR3 bases are TGTGCTAGTGGCAACCTACAGGGGGTAAGCACAGATACGCAGTATTTT. This sequence encodes CASGNLQGVSTDTQYF.

The chain joins TRBV6-2 or TRBV6-3 to TRBJ1-5, with a possible D match to TRBD1 (6 bases). Trimming took 5 bases from V and 4 from J, leaving 18 bases between them. This CDR3 comprises 16 residues. Germline lookup yields CDR1 MNHEY and CDR2 SVGEGT. In DNA form, the CDR3 reads TGTGCCAGCAGTACAGGGAGAACCTCTTTTAATCAGCCCCAGCATTTT. As protein: CASSTGRTSFNQPQHF.

This clone was detected once. The chain couples TRBV7-9 to TRBJ1-5; possible D gene TRBD1, 6 bases. Germline values: CDR1 SEHNR, CDR2 FQNEAQ (reference sequence). The CDR3 has 13 amino acids. The ends were cut back, 6 bases at V and 7 bases at J, with 13 bases in the middle. This CDR3 reads CASSVQGGQPQHF. The CDR3 coding sequence is TGTGCCAGCAGTGTACAGGGCGGCCAGCCCCAGCATTTT. The full variable domain, in which reference TRBV7-9 and TRBJ1-5 provide the parts outside the CDR3, is DTGVSQNPRHKITKRGQNVTFRCDPISEHNRLYWYRQTLGQGPEFLTYFQNEAQLEKSRLLSDRFSAERPKGSFSTLEIQRTEQGDSAMYLCASSVQGGQPQHFGDGTRLSIL.

The CDR3 loop is CASSPRRIETQYF. Here the CDR3 DNA reads TGTGCCAGCAGTCCTAGGAGAATAGAGACCCAGTACTTC. The chain is built from TRBV12-3 or TRBV12-4 and TRBJ2-5; D gene unclear. Deletions cut 5 bases from V and 4 bases from J, with 11 bases between. The CDR3 runs 13 residues.

This clone was seen a few times. This chain joins TRBV11-2 and TRBJ1-4; no definite D call. The germline gives CDR1 SGHAT, CDR2 FQNNGV. The CDR3 sequence is 14 residues long. Trimming stripped 5 bases from V and 11 bases from J, with 18 bases between. In nucleotides, the CDR3 is TGTGCCAGCAGCCCATATGGGGTTTCGGGGAAACTGTTTTTT. Protein product: CASSPYGVSGKLFF.

This CDR3 is CASSHSPLGYEQYF. The CDR3 DNA sequence: TGTGCCAGCAGTCACTCGCCCCTCGGCTACGAGCAGTACTTC. The chain couples TRBV2 to TRBJ2-7; D gene ambiguous. Germline V gives CDR1 SNHLY, CDR2 FYNNEI. With 5 bases removed from V and 3 bases from J, the gap between germline ends came to 14 bases. The length of the CDR3 is 14 residues.